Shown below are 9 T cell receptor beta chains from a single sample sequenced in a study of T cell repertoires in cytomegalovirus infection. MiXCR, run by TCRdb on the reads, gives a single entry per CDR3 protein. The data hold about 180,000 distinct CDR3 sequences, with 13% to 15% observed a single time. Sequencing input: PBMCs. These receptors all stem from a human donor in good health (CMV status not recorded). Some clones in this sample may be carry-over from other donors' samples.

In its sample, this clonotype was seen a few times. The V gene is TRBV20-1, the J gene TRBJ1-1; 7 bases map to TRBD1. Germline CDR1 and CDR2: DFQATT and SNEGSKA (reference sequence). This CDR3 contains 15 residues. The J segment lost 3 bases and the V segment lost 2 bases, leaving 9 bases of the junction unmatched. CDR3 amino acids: CSARWTGKWDTEAFF. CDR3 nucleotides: TGCAGTGCTAGATGGACAGGTAAATGGGACACTGAAGCTTTCTTT.

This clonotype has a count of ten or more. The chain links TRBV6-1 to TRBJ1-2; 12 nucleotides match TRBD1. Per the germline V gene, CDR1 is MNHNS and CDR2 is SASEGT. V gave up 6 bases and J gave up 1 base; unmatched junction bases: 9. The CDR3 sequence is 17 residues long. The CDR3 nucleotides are TGTGCCAGCAGCACTGGGACAGGGGGCACCCGTAACTATGGCTACACCTTC. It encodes CASSTGTGGTRNYGYTF.

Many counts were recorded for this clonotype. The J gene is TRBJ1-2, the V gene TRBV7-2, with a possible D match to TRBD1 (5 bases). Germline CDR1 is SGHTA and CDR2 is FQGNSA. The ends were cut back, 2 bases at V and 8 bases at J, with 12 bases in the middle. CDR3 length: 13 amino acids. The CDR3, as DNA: TGTGCCAGCAGCTTACGGGGCCGAGGGGGCTACACCTTC. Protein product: CASSLRGRGGYTF.

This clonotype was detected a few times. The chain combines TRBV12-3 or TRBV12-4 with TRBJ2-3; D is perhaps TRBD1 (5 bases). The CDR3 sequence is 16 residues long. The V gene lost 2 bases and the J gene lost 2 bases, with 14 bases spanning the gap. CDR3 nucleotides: TGTGCCAGCAGTTTAAGGCGGTCAGGGCCCACAGATACGCAGTATTTT. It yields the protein CASSLRRSGPTDTQYF.

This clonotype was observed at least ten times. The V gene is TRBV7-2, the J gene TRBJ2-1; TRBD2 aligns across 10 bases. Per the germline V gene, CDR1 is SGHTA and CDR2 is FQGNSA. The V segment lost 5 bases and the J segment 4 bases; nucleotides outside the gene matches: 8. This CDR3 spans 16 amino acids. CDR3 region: CASSAQRGGLYNEQFF. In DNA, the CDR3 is TGTGCCAGCAGCGCCCAGCGGGGGGGCCTATACAATGAGCAGTTCTTC.

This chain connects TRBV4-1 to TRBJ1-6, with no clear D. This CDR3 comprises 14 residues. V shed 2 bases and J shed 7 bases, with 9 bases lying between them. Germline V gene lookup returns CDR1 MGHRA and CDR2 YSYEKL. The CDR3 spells CASSQRRENSPLHF. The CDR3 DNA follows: TGCGCCAGCAGCCAAAGACGGGAGAATTCACCCCTCCACTTT.

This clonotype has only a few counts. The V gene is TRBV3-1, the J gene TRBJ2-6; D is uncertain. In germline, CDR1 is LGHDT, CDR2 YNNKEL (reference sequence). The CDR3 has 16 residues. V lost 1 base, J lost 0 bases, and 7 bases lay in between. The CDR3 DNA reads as TGTGCCAGCAGCCAAGGGGTCCTCTCTGGGGCCAACGTCCTGACTTTC. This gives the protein CASSQGVLSGANVLTF.

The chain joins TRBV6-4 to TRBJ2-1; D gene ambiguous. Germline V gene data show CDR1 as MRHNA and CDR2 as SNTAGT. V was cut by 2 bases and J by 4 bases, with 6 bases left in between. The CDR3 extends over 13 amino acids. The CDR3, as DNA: TGTGCCAGCAGTGACGAGACTTACAATGAGCAGTTCTTC. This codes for CASSDETYNEQFF.

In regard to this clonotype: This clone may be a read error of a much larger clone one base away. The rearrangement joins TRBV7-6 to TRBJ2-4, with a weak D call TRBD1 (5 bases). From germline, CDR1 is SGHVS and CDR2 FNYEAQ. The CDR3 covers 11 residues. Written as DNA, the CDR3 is TGTGCCAGCAGCTCAGAAGGGGTTCAGAACTTC. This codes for CASSSEGVQNF.